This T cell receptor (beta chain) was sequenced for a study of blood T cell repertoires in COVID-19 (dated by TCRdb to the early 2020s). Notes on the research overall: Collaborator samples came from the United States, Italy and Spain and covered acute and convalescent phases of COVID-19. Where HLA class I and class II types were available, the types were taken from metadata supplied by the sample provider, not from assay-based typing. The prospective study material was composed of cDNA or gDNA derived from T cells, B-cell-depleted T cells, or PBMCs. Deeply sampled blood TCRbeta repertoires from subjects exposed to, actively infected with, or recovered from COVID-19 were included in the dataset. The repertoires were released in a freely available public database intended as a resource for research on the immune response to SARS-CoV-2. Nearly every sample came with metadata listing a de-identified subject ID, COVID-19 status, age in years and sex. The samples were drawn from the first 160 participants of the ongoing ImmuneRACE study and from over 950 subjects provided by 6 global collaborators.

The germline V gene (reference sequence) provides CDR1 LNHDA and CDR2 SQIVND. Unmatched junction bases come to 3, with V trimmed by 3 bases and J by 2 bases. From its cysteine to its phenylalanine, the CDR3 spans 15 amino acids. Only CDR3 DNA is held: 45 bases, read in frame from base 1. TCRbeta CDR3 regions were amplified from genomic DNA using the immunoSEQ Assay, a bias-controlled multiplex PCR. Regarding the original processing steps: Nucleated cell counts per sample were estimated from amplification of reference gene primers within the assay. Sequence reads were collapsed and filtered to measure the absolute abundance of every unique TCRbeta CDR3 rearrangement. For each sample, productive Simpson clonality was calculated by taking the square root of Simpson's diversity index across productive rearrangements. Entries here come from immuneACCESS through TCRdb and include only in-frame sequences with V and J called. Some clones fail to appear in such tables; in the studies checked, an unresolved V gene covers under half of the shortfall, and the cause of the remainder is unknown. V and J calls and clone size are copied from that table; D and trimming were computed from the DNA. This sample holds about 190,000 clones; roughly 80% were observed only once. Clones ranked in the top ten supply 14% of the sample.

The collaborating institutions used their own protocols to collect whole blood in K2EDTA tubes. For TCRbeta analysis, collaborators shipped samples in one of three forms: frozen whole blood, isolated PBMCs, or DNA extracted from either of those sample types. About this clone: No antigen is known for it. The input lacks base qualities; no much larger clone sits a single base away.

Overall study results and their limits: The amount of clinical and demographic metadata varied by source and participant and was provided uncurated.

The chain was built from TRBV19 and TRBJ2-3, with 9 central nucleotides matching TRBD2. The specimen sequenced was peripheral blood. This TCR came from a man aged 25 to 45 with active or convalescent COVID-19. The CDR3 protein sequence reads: CASSMTSGFTDTQYF. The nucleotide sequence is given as TGTGCCAGTAGTATGACTAGCGGATTCACAGATACGCAGTATTTT.